This TCR beta chain derives from a study of T cells in localized non-small cell lung cancer. Whole-study findings and limits: Adjacent uninvolved lung tissue had the highest T cell clonality, exceeding tumor.

Note on this clone: As yet, its antigen is unknown.

The CDR3 is 14 residues long. Unmatched junction bases numbered 6, after V lost 3 bases and J lost 11 bases. In germline, CDR1 is SGHNT, CDR2 YYREEE (reference sequence). Sequencing used immunoSEQ multiplex PCR; TCRdb keeps in-frame clones, though not all of them. The top ten hold about a tenth of the sample, which has 75,000 to 85,000 clones, 75% to 85% seen once. The rearrangement joins TRBV5-4 to TRBJ2-1; 12 nucleotides match TRBD2. This clonotype was sampled from a female donor aged 60 or older with stage I lung adenocarcinoma. Sequenced material: peripheral blood, taken before any cancer treatment. CDR3 protein: CASSSGTSGLQQFF. The CDR3 DNA sequence: TGTGCCAGCAGCTCGGGGACTAGCGGGCTCCAGCAGTTCTTC.